A selection of T cell receptor beta chains follows, all from one sample in a study of T cell repertoires in cytomegalovirus infection. One entry per CDR3 protein, called by TCRdb with MiXCR from the reads. The table records over 120,000 distinct CDR3 sequences, approximately 30% of them present only once. Their target antigens are unknown. The source material was CD8+ T cells from cultured PBMCs, sampled from culture after CMV antigen stimulation. The receptor set was obtained from a human donor in good health (CMV status not recorded). Some clones in this sample may be carry-over from other donors' samples. The CDR3 runs from the conserved cysteine through the conserved F or W.

j_call v_call cdr3_aa
TRBJ1-2 TRBV20-1 CSATPRQGLLYGYTF
TRBJ2-5 TRBV13 CASSLNAGGPGLETQYF
TRBJ2-1 TRBV20-1 CSAGRVHEQFF
TRBJ2-1 TRBV7-9 CASSLADRAPNNEQFF
TRBJ2-7 TRBV6-2/TRBV6-3 CASSGGDGSYEQYF
TRBJ1-2 TRBV7-9 CASSPPGVEGYTF
TRBJ1-2 TRBV29-1 CSAEGLEFGYTF
TRBJ1-5 TRBV7-6 CASSLVRHQPQHF
TRBJ2-2 TRBV19 CASRSGAHTGELFF
TRBJ2-5 TRBV6-2/TRBV6-3 CASRHGVAGSGTQYF
TRBJ1-1 TRBV28 CASRPTGFTLEDTEAFF
TRBJ2-7 TRBV4-1 CASSQPGDEQYF
TRBJ1-5 TRBV7-4 CASSFYRSSNQPQHF
TRBJ2-3 TRBV11-1 CASSDDGLAADTQYF
TRBJ2-1 TRBV7-9 CASSLWDYDNEQFF
TRBJ2-1 TRBV7-9 CASSLELVEQFF
TRBJ2-3 TRBV28 CASRTVDPDTQYF
TRBJ2-1 TRBV19 CASSPTGGAYNEQFF
TRBJ1-1 TRBV7-9 CASSPRTENTEAFF
TRBJ2-2 TRBV12-3/TRBV12-4 CASTPRQGRVGELFF
TRBJ2-7 TRBV20-1 CSARGSLSYEQYF
TRBJ1-2 TRBV20-1 CSARGRKNYGYTF
TRBJ1-5 TRBV28 CASSLLGGRDQPQHF
TRBJ2-7 TRBV4-1 CASSQDPGQNYEQYF
TRBJ1-6 TRBV28 CASSPSGQGLAPLHF
TRBJ2-2 TRBV12-3/TRBV12-4 CASSLLGARAGELFF
TRBJ2-1 TRBV11-2 CASSFGNNEQFF
TRBJ1-1 TRBV24-1 CATSDTDGEAFF
TRBJ1-1 TRBV18 CASSLWGAEAFF
TRBJ1-2 TRBV5-4 CASSLGGLDYGYTF
TRBJ2-5 TRBV20-1 CSATGGQETQYF
TRBJ1-5 TRBV4-1 CASSQDPSGDQPQHF
TRBJ2-7 TRBV19 CASSILGDYEQYF
TRBJ2-7 TRBV11-2 CASGPGGSYEQYF
TRBJ2-3 TRBV27 CASSLSGGISDTQYF
TRBJ1-2 TRBV27 CASSFVGQGAGGYTF
TRBJ1-1 TRBV11-2 CASSPRNTEAFF
TRBJ2-7 TRBV11-2 CASSLAFAGASSYEQYF
TRBJ2-1 TRBV18 CASSHAQGQNEQFF
TRBJ2-1 TRBV4-1 CASSQVSQGNNEQFF
TRBJ1-5 TRBV4-1 CASSLRVGNQPQHF
TRBJ1-6 TRBV12-3/TRBV12-4 CASSFAVPSSYNSPLHF
TRBJ2-2 TRBV7-9 CASSFDSSPQGTGELFF
TRBJ2-2 TRBV6-1 CASRDLRGAPNTGELFF
TRBJ2-1 TRBV7-2 CASSTRPGQYNEQFF
TRBJ2-1 TRBV7-8 CASSFLAGGGNEQFF
TRBJ2-1 TRBV12-3/TRBV12-4 CASSFGESYNEQFF
TRBJ2-2 TRBV6-2/TRBV6-3 CASSLDQKTGELFF
TRBJ2-4 TRBV5-1 CASSPLTVAKNIQYF
TRBJ2-1 TRBV11-3 CASSLLLGYEQFF
TRBJ1-1 TRBV12-3/TRBV12-4 CASRGTGSTEAFF
TRBJ1-2 TRBV4-1 CASSQEGPGIGGYTF
TRBJ2-1 TRBV2 CASSYSADGTDEQFF
TRBJ2-1 TRBV29-1 CSVGGINEQFF
TRBJ2-3 TRBV27 CASSDSEGSTDTQYF
TRBJ2-1 TRBV7-8 CASSLAGRNEQFF
TRBJ1-1 TRBV2 CASRSTKGDEPNTEAFF
TRBJ2-1 TRBV19 CASSTWGENEQFF
TRBJ2-7 TRBV12-3/TRBV12-4 CASSFELFREQYF
TRBJ1-1 TRBV3-1 CASSQQTVNTEAFF